The rows below give T cell receptor beta chains drawn from one sample of a study of spatial heterogeneity in lung cancer. TCRdb processed the 5' RACE reads anew with MiXCR; each CDR3 protein has one entry. This table has over 85,000 distinct CDR3 sequences, roughly a fifth appearing once. The sample here was PBMCs, taken at follow-up. These receptors were obtained from a male donor with early-stage non-small cell lung cancer. CDR3s include the opening cysteine and the closing phenylalanine or tryptophan. Each record gives: V gene, J gene, CDR3 protein.

TRBV7-2	TRBJ2-2	CASSLDDSTGELFF
TRBV3-1	TRBJ1-2	CASSPDRRTGPGYTF
TRBV5-6	TRBJ1-2	CASSSGTVEGYYGYTF
TRBV2	TRBJ2-1	CASSEALPAGLADNEQFF
TRBV6-1	TRBJ1-1	CASSEVWGIMNTEAFF
TRBV11-2	TRBJ1-1	CASSLDPTGLNTEAFF
TRBV7-9	TRBJ2-2	CASSLALGSTGELFF
TRBV6-2/TRBV6-3	TRBJ1-2	CASSPDRDRDGYTF
TRBV4-1	TRBJ1-1	CASSQNQGFEAFF
TRBV5-6	TRBJ1-1	CASSRRRGKPDTEAFF
TRBV2	TRBJ1-5	CASTQQQGYNQPQHF
TRBV18	TRBJ2-5	CASSPRQGKGETQYF
TRBV4-1	TRBJ2-3	CASSLGPLAGVTDTQYF
TRBV6-1	TRBJ1-2	CASSEALRGSNYGYTF
TRBV3-1	TRBJ1-5	CASSLGPWPQHF
TRBV9	TRBJ2-3	CASSVGGTDTQYF
TRBV10-3	TRBJ2-5	CAISGGGGRETQYF
TRBV10-1	TRBJ2-1	CASSPSGDEQFF